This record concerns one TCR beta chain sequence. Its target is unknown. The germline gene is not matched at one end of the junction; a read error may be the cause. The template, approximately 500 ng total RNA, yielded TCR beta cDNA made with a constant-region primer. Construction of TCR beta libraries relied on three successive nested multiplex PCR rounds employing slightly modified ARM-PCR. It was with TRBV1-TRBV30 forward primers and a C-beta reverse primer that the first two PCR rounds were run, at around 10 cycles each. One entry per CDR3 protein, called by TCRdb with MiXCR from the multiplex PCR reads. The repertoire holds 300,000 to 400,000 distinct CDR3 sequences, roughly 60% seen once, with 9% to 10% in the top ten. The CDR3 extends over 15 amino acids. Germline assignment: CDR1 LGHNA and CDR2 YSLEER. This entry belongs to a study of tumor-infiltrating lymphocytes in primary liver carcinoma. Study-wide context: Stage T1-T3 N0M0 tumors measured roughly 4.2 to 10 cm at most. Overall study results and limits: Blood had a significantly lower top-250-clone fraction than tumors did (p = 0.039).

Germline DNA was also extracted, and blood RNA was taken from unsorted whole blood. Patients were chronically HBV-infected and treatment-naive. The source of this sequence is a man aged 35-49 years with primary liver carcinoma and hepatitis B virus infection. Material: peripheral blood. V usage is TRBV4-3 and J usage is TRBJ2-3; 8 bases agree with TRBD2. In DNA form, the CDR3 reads TGCGCCAGCAACCAATATTCTAGCGGGCGCGATACGCAGTATTTT. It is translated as CASNQYSSGRDTQYF.